Sequencing of this TCR beta chain was carried out in a study of OX40 agonist ivuxolimab in advanced cancers. Study-wide background: Three dose-escalation patients had partial responses: one with hepatocellular carcinoma and two with cutaneous melanoma.

Exclusion applied to patients with autoimmune disease history or systemic immunosuppression. On this clone itself: Its target is not known. The sample holds other DNA sequences that translate to the same CDR3.

CDR1 and CDR2 (germline): LNHDA, SQIVND (reference sequence). V lost 1 base and J lost 0, with 9 bases in between. The CDR3 length is 15 residues. Sequencing used immunoSEQ multiplex PCR; TCRdb keeps in-frame clones, though not all of them. The repertoire holds 50,000 to 65,000 clones, with approximately 89% as singletons. The study's findings and limits: On average, a greater number of expanded clones characterised CD8+ T cells relative to CD4+. People who partly responded at 0.1-3.0 mg/kg had some of the least clonal expansion seen.

The gene calls are TRBV19 and TRBJ1-1; unclear D gene. This clonotype originated in an adult with an advanced solid tumor such as melanoma, head and neck, liver or kidney cancer. The specimen was CD4+ or CD8+ T cells sorted from blood, collected in a trial of the OX40 agonist ivuxolimab. This CDR3 reads CASSIVPGMNTEAFF. For the CDR3, the DNA is TGTGCCAGTAGTATAGTACCGGGGATGAACACTGAAGCTTTCTTT.